This T cell receptor (beta chain) originates from a study of beta chain features in type 1 diabetes. Across the whole study: Sorted cells from all samples, numbering about 98 million, were examined.

Note on this clone: Its antigen is not known.

Study conclusions and caveats: Moderate but significant shortening of TCRB CDR3s was recorded in all four CD4+ subsets from Type 1 diabetes patients.

Germline CDR1 LNHNV, CDR2 YYDKDF (reference sequence). V was shortened by 5 bases and J by 2 bases, with 12 bases between the two germline ends. The CDR3 runs to 15 residues. Since all of the isolated RNA was reverse transcribed, expressed TCRB transcripts were what got sequenced. Method: immunoSEQ multiplex PCR; TCRdb's copy keeps in-frame clones and lacks some. The data contain some 350,000 clones, about 13% of them singletons. The clonotype was recovered from a woman between 18 and 29 years old with type 1 diabetes. Sequenced input: naive CD4+ T cells from blood. The V gene is TRBV15, the J gene TRBJ2-2, with D maybe TRBD2 (5 bases). The DNA of the CDR3 is TGTGCCACCAGCCGGACGGGGATCAACACCGGGGAGCTGTTTTTT. It codes for CATSRTGINTGELFF.